One sample yielded the 25 T cell receptor beta chains listed below, sequenced in a study of T-cell memory formation after mild COVID-19 (dated by TCRdb to the early 2020s). Preparation of the library involved 5' RACE. Sequenced on an Illumina NovaSeq 6000. TCRdb reprocessed the public reads (quality trimming at Q25 with fastp, clone calling with MiXCR) and kept in-frame beta chains. Rows merge per CDR3 protein into single entries with the most common DNA and genes. Recorded for this sample are 400,000 to 450,000 distinct CDR3 sequences; over 15% of them occurred a single time. The ten largest clones add up to roughly 21% of the sample. The sequenced material came from PBMCs or a T cell subset sorted from them (not recorded which). The receptors originated from a young man who had mild COVID-19 (a few samples of this study predate the infection). The sample titles of this study are shuffled in the database, so cell type and time point are left out; the donor was told from shared clones.

The genes are TRBV30 and TRBJ2-5; TRBD2 aligns across 8 bases. CDR1 and CDR2 (germline): GTSNPN, SVGIG (reference sequence). This CDR3 has 15 amino acids. J gave up 4 bases and V 4 bases, and 11 bases lay outside the gene matches. The CDR3 coding sequence is TGTGCCTGGACGGGTCGGGGGGGCAGTCGAGAGACCCAGTACTTC. Protein sequence: CAWTGRGGSRETQYF.

The CDR3 protein is CASSSPLGDFRLNTEAFF. In DNA, the CDR3 is TGCGCCAGCAGCTCCCCCCTAGGGGATTTTCGGCTGAACACTGAAGCTTTCTTT. This rearrangement joins TRBV5-1 to TRBJ1-1; weak D call: TRBD1 (5 bases). The V end lost 3 bases, the J end lost 0 bases, and 21 bases lay between the germline ends. This CDR3 region has 18 residues. CDR1 is SGHRS, CDR2 YFSETQ, per germline.

This clonotype was detected many times. The chain is built from TRBV20-1 and TRBJ2-7; D is perhaps TRBD2 (5 bases). Trimming stripped 4 bases from V and 4 bases from J, with 20 bases between. This CDR3 spans 15 amino acids. Germline CDR1 DFQATT, CDR2 SNEGSKA (reference sequence). DNA for the CDR3: TGCAGTGCTAACAAAGAGGGCCTCCGTACGTACGAGCAGTACGTC. It is translated as CSANKEGLRTYEQYV.

This sequence joins TRBV5-4 and TRBJ2-5; D possibly corresponds to TRBD1 (6 bases). V lost 0 bases and J lost 3, with 9 bases in between. The CDR3 covers 14 residues. Looked up from germline, CDR1 is SGHNT and CDR2 is YYREEE (reference sequence). DNA for the CDR3: TGTGCCAGCAGCTTGGGGACAGCCAAAGAGACCCAGTACTTC. Its translation: CASSLGTAKETQYF.

This clonotype was seen a few times. The chain employs TRBV7-9 and TRBJ2-5; D is uncertain. V was shortened by 5 bases and J by 0 bases, with 7 bases between the two germline ends. Germline values: CDR1 SEHNR, CDR2 FQNEAQ (reference sequence). This CDR3 region has 13 residues. For the CDR3, the DNA is TGTGCCAGCAGCCCCCCGAACCAAGAGACCCAGTACTTC. It yields the protein CASSPPNQETQYF.

The chain has TRBV12-3 or TRBV12-4 and TRBJ2-5; D is perhaps TRBD1 or TRBD2 (5 bases each). The CDR3 length is 14 residues. V lost 6 bases to trimming and J lost 1 base, with 12 bases between them. CDR3 in amino acids: CASSPSGRQETQYF. The CDR3 bases are TGTGCCAGCAGCCCCTCGGGACGCCAAGAGACCCAGTACTTC.

V gene TRBV18 combines with J gene TRBJ1-5; 7 bases agree with TRBD1. The V segment lost 9 bases and the J segment 1 base; nucleotides outside the gene matches: 6. Germline loops: CDR1 KGHSH, CDR2 LQKENI. The CDR3 covers 14 residues. This CDR3 is CASRQGLSNQPQHF. The CDR3 nucleotides are TGTGCCAGTCGACAGGGTTTAAGCAATCAGCCCCAGCATTTT.

This clonotype was counted between two and nine times. This chain links TRBV18 with TRBJ2-5; D gene unclear. The ends were cut back, 2 bases at V and 1 base at J, with 8 bases in the middle. The germline CDR1 and CDR2 sequences are KGHSH and LQKENI. The CDR3 has 14 amino acids. CDR3 coding DNA: TGTGCCAGCTCACCAGGTTGGATCCAAGAGACCCAGTACTTC. It yields the protein CASSPGWIQETQYF.

This clonotype was observed a handful of times. DNA of the CDR3: TGTGCCAGCAGCCCTCTTGGACTAGGGGCAGATACGCAGTATTTT. Its protein product is CASSPLGLGADTQYF. This rearrangement joins TRBV7-6 to TRBJ2-3, with 7 bases that match TRBD2. The CDR3 is 15 amino acids. V gave up 5 bases and J gave up 4 bases; unmatched junction bases: 9. CDR1 SGHVS and CDR2 FNYEAQ come from the germline V gene. Supplemented by reference TRBV7-6 and TRBJ2-3, the full variable domain reads GAGVSQSPRYKVTKRGQDVALRCDPISGHVSLYWYRQALGQGPEFLTYFNYEAQQDKSGLPNDRFSAERPEGSISTLTIQRTEQRDSAMYRCASSPLGLGADTQYFGPGTRLTVL.

This clonotype was observed a few times. CDR3 DNA: TGTGCCACCAGTGGGGCCGGGACATCGAACACCGGGGAGCTGTTTTTT. Translated, it gives CATSGAGTSNTGELFF. The chain recombines TRBV24-1 with TRBJ2-2; a weak D match, TRBD1 (6 bases). V was shortened by 5 bases and J by 0 bases, with 12 bases between the two germline ends. There are 16 residues in the CDR3. Germline CDR1 reads KGHDR; CDR2 reads SFDVKD.

The chain combines TRBV20-1 with TRBJ2-3; 11 positions match TRBD2. The CDR3 is made up of 15 amino acids. Germline V gene lookup returns CDR1 DFQATT and CDR2 SNEGSKA (reference sequence). With 3 bases clipped from V and 1 base from J, the junction kept 3 bases outside the gene matches. For the CDR3, the DNA is TGCAGTGCTAGGCTTAGCGGGGGGGGCACAGATACGCAGTATTTT. Translating gives CSARLSGGGTDTQYF.

The chain combines TRBV29-1 with TRBJ2-2; TRBD1 agrees at 8 bases. Trimming removed 4 bases from V and 6 bases from J; junction bases left unmatched: 4. CDR3 size: 13 residues. CDR1 is SQVTM and CDR2 is ANQGSEA in the germline V gene. The CDR3 is CSVGDRGAGELFF. CDR3 coding DNA: TGCAGCGTTGGTGACAGGGGAGCCGGGGAGCTGTTTTTT.

The rearrangement joins TRBV11-3 to TRBJ2-3; D is uncertain. CDR3 length: 17 amino acids. Trimming pared 5 bases from V and 1 base from J, leaving 19 bases between. The V gene's germline CDR1 is SGHNT and CDR2 YENEEA. DNA of the CDR3: TGTGCCAGCAGCCCGACGCCTTTCCTCGCAGGCACAGATACGCAGTATTTT. It translates to CASSPTPFLAGTDTQYF.

This clonotype was counted a few times. The chain is built from TRBV7-8 and TRBJ1-5; 7 positions agree with TRBD1. This CDR3 is built from 15 residues. Trimming cost V 1 base and J 3 bases; bases outside gene matches: 3. Germline CDR1 reads SGHVS; CDR2 reads FQNEAQ. The CDR3 nucleotides read TGTGCCAGCAGCTTAGGGACAGGAGTCAATCAGCCCCAGCATTTT. It yields the protein CASSLGTGVNQPQHF. The complete variable domain, with remaining parts taken from reference TRBV7-8 and TRBJ1-5, reads GAGVSQSPRYKVAKRGQDVALRCDPISGHVSLFWYQQALGQGPEFLTYFQNEAQLDKSGLPSDRFFAERPEGSVSTLKIQRTQQEDSAVYLCASSLGTGVNQPQHFGDGTRLSIL.

V gene TRBV19 combines with J gene TRBJ2-7, with D perhaps matching TRBD1 (5 bases). Germline V gene lookup returns CDR1 LNHDA and CDR2 SQIVND (reference sequence). The CDR3 loop spans 14 amino acids. V was shortened by 3 bases and J by 2 bases, with 11 bases between the two germline ends. CDR3 in amino acids: CASSMTVDTYEQYF. The CDR3 DNA follows: TGTGCCAGTAGTATGACAGTAGATACCTACGAGCAGTACTTC.

This clonotype was recorded at least ten times. Mismatch with germline at one junction end may stem from a read error. The gene calls are TRBV7-2 and TRBJ2-7, with D unclear. There are 11 residues in the CDR3. The germline gives CDR1 SGHTA, CDR2 FQGNSA. CDR3 residues: CASSLEGYIHF. For the CDR3, the DNA is TGTGCCAGCAGCTTAGAAGGGTACATCCACTTC.

The V gene is TRBV12-3 or TRBV12-4, the J gene TRBJ1-5; D not resolved. Trimming cost V 5 bases and J 6 bases, with 11 bases left between them. The CDR3 is 13 amino acids. CDR3 nucleotide sequence: TGTGCCAGCAGTGGGCTTATGGGTCAGCCCCAGCATTTT. Amino acids: CASSGLMGQPQHF.

This chain uses TRBV29-1 with TRBJ1-4; D gene uncertain. V gave up 2 bases and J gave up 1 base, with 8 bases separating them. The length of the CDR3 is 14 residues. The germline V gene encodes CDR1 SQVTM and CDR2 ANQGSEA. The CDR3 reads CSVELAGTNEKLFF. As DNA, the CDR3 is TGCAGCGTTGAACTGGCGGGAACTAATGAAAAACTGTTTTTT.

J is TRBJ2-7 and V is TRBV11-1, with D possibly TRBD1 on 6 matching bases. The germline V gene has CDR1 SGHAT and CDR2 FQDESV (reference sequence). The length of the CDR3 is 12 residues. Trimming removed 5 bases at V and 5 bases at J, with 10 bases between. Written as DNA, the CDR3 is TGTGCCAGCAGCCCGCAGGGGAACGAGCAGTACGTC. It yields the protein CASSPQGNEQYV.

The chain links TRBV7-3 to TRBJ2-1, with D possibly being TRBD2 (5 bases). Trimming pared 2 bases from V and 8 bases from J, leaving 16 bases between. The V gene's germline CDR1 is SGHTA and CDR2 FQGTGA. The CDR3 length is 15 residues. The CDR3 nucleotides are TGTGCCAGCAGCTTATGGGTGACGGAGGACGATGAGCAGTTCTTC. Its protein is CASSLWVTEDDEQFF.

Here the CDR3 reads CASTISPEGSEQYF. CDR3 DNA: TGTGCCAGCACCATCAGCCCGGAGGGGTCCGAGCAGTACTTC. The genes are TRBV6-2 or TRBV6-3 and TRBJ2-7; D might be TRBD2 (6 bases). Per the germline V gene, CDR1 is MNHEY and CDR2 is SVGEGT. CDR3 length: 14 residues. Trimming pared 7 bases from V and 6 bases from J, leaving 19 bases between.

This sequence joins TRBV5-5 and TRBJ2-3, with D perhaps matching TRBD2 (7 bases). Per germline, CDR1 SGHKS and CDR2 YYEKEE (reference sequence). This CDR3 region has 15 residues. Trimming stripped 0 bases from V and 6 bases from J, with 14 bases between. This CDR3 is CASSLGGRGPDTQYF. The DNA for the CDR3 is TGTGCCAGCAGCTTGGGTGGGCGGGGGCCGGATACGCAGTATTTT.

The chain couples TRBV14 to TRBJ2-1; no reliable D call. V gave up 3 bases and J gave up 7 bases, with 13 bases separating them. Germline assignment: CDR1 SGHDN and CDR2 FVKESK. This CDR3 has 14 amino acids. CDR3: CASSHSHVLNEQFF. CDR3 bases: TGTGCCAGCAGCCATAGCCATGTTTTGAATGAGCAGTTCTTC.

This clonotype was recorded a few times. This chain links TRBV6-1 with TRBJ2-7; TRBD1 matches 10 bases. The CDR3 spans 14 residues. The germline V gene encodes CDR1 MNHNS and CDR2 SASEGT. V was pared by 4 bases and J by 5 bases, with 5 bases of the junction left unmatched. The CDR3 coding sequence is TGTGCCAGCAGTGGACAGGGGGCGCGGAACGAGCAGTACTTC. Translating gives CASSGQGARNEQYF.

The gene calls are TRBV10-3 and TRBJ2-3, with D possibly TRBD1 on 7 matching bases. In germline, CDR1 is ENHRY, CDR2 SYGVKD. Trimming took off 11 bases at V and 3 bases at J, with 21 bases between the two ends. This CDR3 is built from 15 residues. DNA for the CDR3: TGTGCCGTTTCCCCAGGGGGGACTCGGACAGATACGCAGTATTTT. Translated: CAVSPGGTRTDTQYF.